This T cell receptor (beta chain) emerged from a study of control samples from healthy donors and cancer patients. Germline CDR1 MDHEN, CDR2 SYDVKM. CDR3 size: 12 residues. V was cut by 2 bases and J by 9 bases, with 5 bases left in between. Only in-frame clones appear in the TCRdb table, and some are missing; sequencing was by immunoSEQ multiplex PCR. The table has about 100,000 clones, approximately 80% seen once. This clone was seen only once. The TCR was taken from a man younger than 35 in good health. Sequenced sample: blood. The chain uses TRBV28 and TRBJ1-6, with unresolved D. CDR3 nucleotides: TGTGCCAGCAGTTTAAGCCCTTCACCCCTCCACTTT. Encoded protein: CASSLSPSPLHF.